These 24 T cell receptor beta chains were all obtained from the same sample, sequenced in a study of cytomegalovirus exposure and HLA in healthy donors. The primer mix had 60 Vbeta and 13 Jbeta primers. TCRdb keeps only in-frame clones here, not all; method: immunoSEQ multiplex PCR. This table has about 90,000 clones, over 65% appearing once. Sequenced sample: PBMCs. Source of these receptors: a woman aged 40 to 49 in good health and CMV-seropositive.

This chain uses TRBV4-1 with TRBJ2-7; 12 bases align to TRBD1. V lost 3 bases and J lost 4; bases outside the gene matches: 7. This CDR3 is built from 16 residues. Germline V lookup: CDR1 MGHRA, CDR2 YSYEKL. The CDR3 DNA follows: TGCGCCAGCAGCCACGGGGGACAGGGGGCATTGTACGAGCAGTACTTC. It codes for CASSHGGQGALYEQYF.

The chain has TRBV9 and TRBJ1-2, with D perhaps matching TRBD1 (5 bases). The CDR3 extends over 11 amino acids. Trimming took 6 bases from V and 8 from J, leaving 11 bases between them. From germline, CDR1 is SGDLS and CDR2 YYNGEE. CDR3 residues: CASMGGWGYTF. The CDR3 DNA reads as TGTGCCAGCATGGGGGGGTGGGGCTACACCTTC.

The chain joins TRBV27 to TRBJ1-1, with 7 bases that match TRBD1. With 3 bases clipped from V and 5 bases from J, the junction kept 6 bases outside the gene matches. Germline V gene lookup returns CDR1 MNHEY and CDR2 SMNVEV (reference sequence). The CDR3 has 14 amino acids. CDR3 DNA: TGTGCCAGCAGTTTGGGGACAGCTGATACTGAAGCTTTCTTT. It translates to CASSLGTADTEAFF.

The chain couples TRBV19 to TRBJ2-2, with 7 bases that match TRBD2. Germline loops: CDR1 LNHDA, CDR2 SQIVND (reference sequence). CDR3 size: 16 residues. After removal of 6 bases from V and 7 bases from J, the junction contained 14 bases not matched to a gene. The CDR3 sequence is CASRGSGTGVGGELFF. The CDR3, as DNA: TGTGCCAGTAGGGGAAGCGGGACGGGTGTTGGCGGGGAGCTGTTTTTT.

The chain employs TRBV11-2 and TRBJ2-3; a weak D match, TRBD1 (5 bases). The germline V gene has CDR1 SGHAT and CDR2 FQNNGV. V dropped 5 bases and J dropped 5 bases, with 17 bases sitting between them. CDR3 length: 15 amino acids. CDR3 protein: CASSQTLGVEDTQYF. CDR3 bases: TGTGCCAGCAGCCAAACGCTAGGGGTCGAAGATACGCAGTATTTT.

This chain connects TRBV5-1 to TRBJ2-3, with 10 bases identical to TRBD2. This CDR3 comprises 13 residues. CDR1 is SGHRS, CDR2 YFSETQ, per germline. The V gene end was trimmed by 2 bases and the J gene end by 11 bases; junction bases not matched to a gene: 5. Here the CDR3 DNA reads TGCGCCAGCAGCTTTGAAACTAGCGGGAAGCAGTATTTT. Translating gives CASSFETSGKQYF.

The chain uses TRBV28 and TRBJ2-3; 9 nucleotides line up with TRBD2. The CDR3 covers 13 residues. The germline gives CDR1 MDHEN, CDR2 SYDVKM. The CDR3 protein is CASCGRAPDTQYF. In DNA form, the CDR3 reads TGTGCTTCTTGCGGGAGGGCCCCAGATACGCAGTATTTT.

This chain uses TRBV27 with TRBJ2-5; D may be TRBD2 (5 bases). Trimming left V 3 bases short and J 5 bases short, with 16 bases between. The CDR3 loop spans 15 amino acids. Germline lookup yields CDR1 MNHEY and CDR2 SMNVEV (reference sequence). CDR3 DNA sequence: TGTGCCAGCAGTTTTGGCCCCACTAGAAGGGAGACCCAGTACTTC. Its protein is CASSFGPTRRETQYF.

The chain uses TRBV6-4 and TRBJ1-1, with TRBD1 identical over 10 bases. CDR1 is MRHNA and CDR2 is SNTAGT in the germline V gene. CDR3 size: 12 residues. V gave up 2 bases and J gave up 9 bases; unmatched junction bases: 0. CDR3 in DNA: TGTGCCAGCAGTGACGACAGGGGGCAAGCTTTCTTT. Translated: CASSDDRGQAFF.

The rearrangement joins TRBV29-1 to TRBJ1-1; D might be TRBD1 (5 bases). The V end lost 6 bases, the J end lost 3 bases, and 14 bases lay between the germline ends. Germline V gene lookup returns CDR1 SQVTM and CDR2 ANQGSEA. The CDR3 extends over 13 amino acids. DNA of the CDR3: TGCAGCGTACAACAGGTATGGGACACTGAAGCTTTCTTT. Translation: CSVQQVWDTEAFF.

The chain couples TRBV6-5 to TRBJ1-5; D perhaps matches TRBD1 (6 bases). CDR1 MNHEY and CDR2 SVGAGI come from the germline V gene. The CDR3 has 13 residues. Trimming cost V 4 bases and J 6 bases, with 10 bases left between them. CDR3 amino acids: CASSLQGAQPQHF. In DNA form, the CDR3 reads TGTGCCAGCAGTTTACAGGGAGCTCAGCCCCAGCATTTT.

This clone was seen once. The genes are TRBV2 and TRBJ2-7; TRBD2 agrees at 7 bases. The CDR3 has 14 amino acids. V lost 0 bases and J lost 3; bases outside the gene matches: 2. Per germline, CDR1 SNHLY and CDR2 FYNNEI. This CDR3 is CASSEAGDYYEQYF. The CDR3 nucleotides are TGTGCCAGCAGTGAAGCAGGGGACTACTACGAGCAGTACTTC.

V gene TRBV18 combines with J gene TRBJ1-3; D unclear. In germline, CDR1 is KGHSH, CDR2 LQKENI. V was shortened by 8 bases and J by 0 bases, with 11 bases between the two germline ends. This CDR3 has 14 residues. CDR3 in amino acids: CASGGDGSGNTIYF. CDR3 in DNA: TGTGCCAGCGGCGGGGATGGCTCTGGAAACACCATATATTTT.

V usage is TRBV25-1 and J usage is TRBJ2-7, with 7 bases matching TRBD2. V trimming: 9 bases; J trimming: 4 bases; junction bases outside the gene matches: 15. The CDR3 consists of 15 residues. In germline, CDR1 is MGHDK, CDR2 SYGVNS. The CDR3 is CASSVWEGPGYEQYF. The CDR3 coding sequence is TGTGCCAGTTCGGTATGGGAGGGCCCTGGGTACGAGCAGTACTTC.

This sequence joins TRBV7-9 and TRBJ1-1, with 8 positions matching TRBD1. This CDR3 contains 14 residues. The germline gives CDR1 SEHNR, CDR2 FQNEAQ (reference sequence). The V and J ends lost 6 bases and 3 bases, in that order; junction bases with no gene match: 6. The CDR3 coding sequence is TGTGCCAGCAGTCCGACAGGGGTGCACACTGAAGCTTTCTTT. Its protein product is CASSPTGVHTEAFF. The full variable domain, with the rest looked up from reference TRBV7-9 and TRBJ1-1, is DTGVSQNPRHKITKRGQNVTFRCDPISEHNRLYWYRQTLGQGPEFLTYFQNEAQLEKSRLLSDRFSAERPKGSFSTLEIQRTEQGDSAMYLCASSPTGVHTEAFFGQGTRLTVV.

This clone was observed once. This rearrangement joins TRBV28 to TRBJ1-1, with 7 bases that match TRBD1. V lost 5 bases and J lost 7; bases outside the gene matches: 13. Germline CDR1 is MDHEN and CDR2 is SYDVKM. This CDR3 has 15 amino acids. The CDR3: CASSLLAGTAFEAFF. For the CDR3, the DNA is TGTGCCAGCAGTCTATTGGCCGGGACAGCCTTTGAAGCTTTCTTT.

This clone was found many times. CDR3 coding DNA: TGTGCCAGCAGCTTAGCAGCGGGTACGGGCTCCTACGAGCAGTACTTC. Its translation: CASSLAAGTGSYEQYF. The chain has TRBV7-6 and TRBJ2-7, with D perhaps TRBD2 (6 bases). The CDR3 runs to 16 residues. Per germline, CDR1 SGHVS and CDR2 FNYEAQ. V lost 0 bases and J 0 bases, leaving 12 bases between the germline ends. Based on the CDR3 plus reference TRBV7-6 and TRBJ2-7, the full variable domain is GAGVSQSPRYKVTKRGQDVALRCDPISGHVSLYWYRQALGQGPEFLTYFNYEAQQDKSGLPNDRFSAERPEGSISTLTIQRTEQRDSAMYRCASSLAAGTGSYEQYFGPGTRLTVT.

This clone was picked up a small number of times. This chain joins TRBV4-3 and TRBJ1-4, with 9 bases lining up with TRBD1. The CDR3 contains 15 residues. Germline CDR1 reads LGHNA; CDR2 reads YSLEER. With V trimmed by 4 bases and J by 3 bases, 3 bases remained unmatched. The chain's CDR3 is CASSPGTGPNEKLFF. CDR3 DNA: TGCGCCAGCAGCCCCGGGACAGGGCCTAATGAAAAACTGTTTTTT.

The chain couples TRBV4-3 to TRBJ2-3, with D tentatively TRBD2 (5 bases). Trimming pared 1 base from V and 1 base from J, leaving 9 bases between. The CDR3 totals 15 residues. Germline lookup yields CDR1 LGHNA and CDR2 YSLEER. The CDR3, as DNA: TGCGCCAGCAGCCAAGTCACAGCGGGCACAGATACGCAGTATTTT. It codes for CASSQVTAGTDTQYF.

This chain uses TRBV27 with TRBJ2-1; 12 bases map to TRBD2. The V gene's germline CDR1 is MNHEY and CDR2 SMNVEV (reference sequence). The trim removed 5 bases at V and 9 bases at J, leaving 14 bases unmatched. The CDR3 totals 17 residues. The CDR3 protein is CASSLRRLAGALGEQFF. The CDR3 DNA reads TGTGCCAGCAGTCTCCGACGACTAGCGGGAGCACTCGGTGAGCAGTTCTTC.

Notes on this clone: The junction and the germline gene differ at one end; a read error may be behind it. V is TRBV5-4 and J is TRBJ2-7; tentatively, D is TRBD2 (6 bases). This CDR3 is built from 13 residues. The germline V gene encodes CDR1 SGHNT and CDR2 YYREEE (reference sequence). Here the CDR3 DNA reads TGTGCCAGCAGCCCGCACCTGGCGGGAACCGTTTCCTTC. This gives the protein CASSPHLAGTVSF.

This chain connects TRBV7-8 to TRBJ2-2; D is unclear. Germline values: CDR1 SGHVS, CDR2 FQNEAQ. The CDR3 covers 16 residues. Trimming took 2 bases from V and 1 from J, leaving 11 bases between them. CDR3 sequence: CASSLLDRVNTGELFF. CDR3 DNA sequence: TGTGCCAGCAGCTTACTAGACCGGGTGAACACCGGGGAGCTGTTTTTT.

The chain is built from TRBV9 and TRBJ1-4; D gene uncertain. CDR1 is SGDLS, CDR2 YYNGEE, per germline. Trimming stripped 0 bases from V and 7 bases from J, with 19 bases between. This CDR3 spans 17 amino acids. The CDR3 nucleotides are TGTGCCAGCAGCGTAGCTCCCCTCGCACGGGATGTTGAAAAACTGTTTTTT. Its translation is CASSVAPLARDVEKLFF.

This sequence joins TRBV29-1 and TRBJ2-7; D is possibly TRBD1 (5 bases). This CDR3 contains 12 residues. Trimming removed 6 bases at V and 0 bases at J, with 9 bases between. The germline CDR1 and CDR2 sequences are SQVTM and ANQGSEA. The CDR3 loop reads CSVFDSSYEQYF. The CDR3 bases are TGCAGCGTATTCGACAGCTCCTACGAGCAGTACTTC.